What follows are 20 T cell receptor beta chains derived from one specimen sequenced in a study of blood T cell repertoires in COVID-19. Produced via immunoSEQ multiplex PCR; TCRdb's table is partial and in-frame only. The table shows 110,000 or so clones, with 65% to 85% occurring only once. The specimen sequenced was peripheral blood. These receptors were taken from a man aged 50 to 59 with acute or convalescent COVID-19.

The chain uses TRBV18 and TRBJ2-7; D might be TRBD1 (6 bases). Trimming removed 3 bases at V and 7 bases at J, with 19 bases between. This CDR3 has 15 residues. Germline CDR1 reads KGHSH; CDR2 reads LQKENI. CDR3 nucleotides: TGTGCCAGCTCACCTCGTGAACAGGGAAAGAAGGAGCAGTACTTC. It translates to CASSPREQGKKEQYF.

V and J are TRBV4-2 and TRBJ1-5, with D possibly matching TRBD1 (5 bases). Trimming shortened V by 1 base and J by 10 bases, and 17 bases separated the two germline ends. Germline CDR1 and CDR2: LGHNA and YNFKEQ. The CDR3 has 15 residues. The CDR3 reads CASSQGKQEKIPQHF. CDR3 sequence (DNA): TGTGCCAGCAGCCAAGGTAAACAGGAAAAAATACCCCAGCATTTT.

The chain has TRBV2 and TRBJ2-7; no clear D. CDR3 length: 15 residues. CDR1 is SNHLY and CDR2 is FYNNEI in the germline V gene. Trimming took off 4 bases at V and 0 bases at J, with 13 bases between the two ends. The CDR3: CASSGTGPSSYEQYF. Here the CDR3 DNA reads TGTGCCAGCAGTGGTACCGGTCCGAGCTCCTACGAGCAGTACTTC.

This clone was detected ten times or more. V usage is TRBV24-1 and J usage is TRBJ2-2; 7 bases match TRBD1. V dropped 0 bases and J dropped 3; count of bases not matched to a gene: 3. Germline V gene lookup returns CDR1 KGHDR and CDR2 SFDVKD. The CDR3 is 16 amino acids. CDR3 protein: CATSDLGQGDTGELFF. Written as DNA, the CDR3 is TGTGCCACCAGTGATTTGGGGCAGGGGGACACCGGGGAGCTGTTTTTT.

The table lists this clone with a few counts. V gene TRBV11-2 combines with J gene TRBJ1-6, with D uncertain. The V gene's germline CDR1 is SGHAT and CDR2 FQNNGV. The V end lost 0 bases, the J end lost 11 bases, and 14 bases lay between the germline ends. The CDR3 spans 15 residues. CDR3 sequence (DNA): TGTGCCAGCAGCTTAGACGCCCGGGGTTCGCCACCCCTCCACTTT. Translation: CASSLDARGSPPLHF.

This rearrangement joins TRBV7-9 to TRBJ1-1; D uncertain. Trimming pared 1 base from V and 1 base from J, leaving 7 bases between. The V gene's germline CDR1 is SEHNR and CDR2 FQNEAQ (reference sequence). CDR3 length: 14 residues. The DNA for the CDR3 is TGTGCCAGCAGCTTAGGTGGCAAGAACACTGAAGCTTTCTTT. It is translated as CASSLGGKNTEAFF.

CDR3: CASSPRGANTEAFF. The CDR3 coding sequence is TGTGCCAGCAGCCCCAGGGGGGCGAACACTGAAGCTTTCTTT. The genes are TRBV3-1 (or the pseudogene TRBV3-2) and TRBJ1-1; TRBD1 aligns across 7 bases. The CDR3 is 14 amino acids. Per the germline V gene, CDR1 is LGHDT and CDR2 is YNNKEL (reference sequence). The junction had 3 bases not matched to a gene; V was cut back by 4 bases and J by 1 base.

V is TRBV19 and J is TRBJ2-3; TRBD2 agrees at 9 bases. Losses at the gene ends were 1 base for V and 2 bases for J; bases not matched to a gene: 4. The CDR3 covers 16 residues. Germline V gene lookup returns CDR1 LNHDA and CDR2 SQIVND (reference sequence). The CDR3 region has the DNA TGTGCCAGTAGTATAGTAGGCGGGGGGGCCACAGATACGCAGTATTTT. Protein product: CASSIVGGGATDTQYF. Together with reference TRBV19 and TRBJ2-3, the CDR3 gives the full variable domain: DGGITQSPKYLFRKEGQNVTLSCEQNLNHDAMYWYRQDPGQGLRLIYYSQIVNDFQKGDIAEGYSVSREKKESFPLTVTSAQKNPTAFYLCASSIVGGGATDTQYFGPGTRLTVL.

V usage is TRBV6-5 and J usage is TRBJ1-2, with D maybe TRBD1 (6 bases). Trimming shortened V by 8 bases and J by 7 bases, and 11 bases separated the two germline ends. The CDR3 runs to 11 residues. Per germline, CDR1 MNHEY and CDR2 SVGAGI. CDR3 in DNA: TGTGCCAGCCAGGACAGTCTTGGCTACACCTTC. Translated, it gives CASQDSLGYTF.

This rearrangement joins TRBV21-1 to TRBJ1-4; the table's D gene call, TRBD1, was not cross checked with the DNA. TRBV21-1 is tagged as a pseudogene. The CDR3 totals 14 residues. CDR3 protein: CASRTGQLMKKLFF. As DNA, the CDR3 is TGTGCCAGCAGGACGGGACAGCTAATGAAAAAACTGTTTTTT.

This clone was found a few times. The chain is built from TRBV19 and TRBJ1-4; perhaps TRBD1 as D (6 bases). This CDR3 has 13 amino acids. Trimming removed 6 bases at V and 8 bases at J, with 13 bases between. Germline V lookup: CDR1 LNHDA, CDR2 SQIVND (reference sequence). The chain's CDR3 is CASSNHRDEKLFF. In DNA form, the CDR3 reads TGTGCCAGTAGCAACCACAGGGACGAAAAACTGTTTTTT.

The chain is built from TRBV19 and TRBJ1-1, with D perhaps matching TRBD1 (6 bases). V was cut by 5 bases and J by 2 bases, with 12 bases left in between. Germline assignment: CDR1 LNHDA and CDR2 SQIVND (reference sequence). The CDR3 runs 14 residues. CDR3 residues: CASSEGGKNTEAFF. DNA for the CDR3: TGTGCCAGTAGTGAAGGGGGTAAAAACACTGAAGCTTTCTTT.

This clone was seen a single time. The V gene is TRBV11-2, the J gene TRBJ2-1; the match to TRBD1 covers 12 bases. Trimming removed 0 bases from V and 12 bases from J; junction bases left unmatched: 12. This CDR3 spans 17 amino acids. Germline V lookup: CDR1 SGHAT, CDR2 FQNNGV. Here the CDR3 DNA reads TGTGCCAGCAGCTTAGAGATGCCGGGACAGGGGGCGATACTGCAGTTCTTC. It specifies CASSLEMPGQGAILQFF.

This chain uses TRBV9 with TRBJ1-2, with D tentatively TRBD1 (5 bases). Germline V lookup: CDR1 SGDLS, CDR2 YYNGEE. Trimming took 3 bases from V and 6 from J, leaving 12 bases between them. The CDR3 extends over 13 amino acids. This CDR3 is CASSASAGHGYTF. CDR3 DNA sequence: TGTGCCAGCAGCGCCTCGGCAGGGCATGGCTACACCTTC.

The chain has TRBV7-9 and TRBJ2-3; 9 bases line up with TRBD2. The J segment lost 6 bases and the V segment lost 5 bases, leaving 9 bases of the junction unmatched. The CDR3 contains 15 residues. CDR1 is SEHNR, CDR2 FQNEAQ, per germline (reference sequence). Here the CDR3 DNA reads TGTGCCAGCAGCCGAGCGGGGGGCCGTGTCGATACGCAGTATTTT. It is translated as CASSRAGGRVDTQYF.

The chain recombines TRBV7-8 with TRBJ1-1; TRBD1 matches 7 bases. CDR1 and CDR2 from the germline V gene are SGHVS and FQNEAQ. The length of the CDR3 is 14 residues. The ends lost 6 bases at V and 4 bases at J; junction bases unmatched: 8. The chain's CDR3 is CASRYTGESTEAFF. The CDR3 DNA follows: TGTGCCAGCAGGTATACAGGGGAGAGCACTGAAGCTTTCTTT. The variable domain in full, completed from reference TRBV7-8 and TRBJ1-1, reads GAGVSQSPRYKVAKRGQDVALRCDPISGHVSLFWYQQALGQGPEFLTYFQNEAQLDKSGLPSDRFFAERPEGSVSTLKIQRTQQEDSAVYLCASRYTGESTEAFFGQGTRLTVV.

This clone was seen a handful of times. The chain recombines TRBV11-2 with TRBJ2-7, with 7 bases fitting TRBD1. Germline CDR1 and CDR2: SGHAT and FQNNGV. J lost 4 bases, V lost 3 bases, and 6 bases had no gene match. This CDR3 contains 14 residues. For the CDR3, the DNA is TGTGCCAGCAGCTTGTCGGGACAGCCTTACGAGCAGTACTTC. Amino acids: CASSLSGQPYEQYF.

V is TRBV4-1 and J is TRBJ2-1; 14 bases line up with TRBD2. Per germline, CDR1 MGHRA and CDR2 YSYEKL. The CDR3 contains 16 residues. V was pared by 1 base and J by 4 bases, with 0 bases of the junction left unmatched. The CDR3 is CASSQGLAGGYNEQFF. The CDR3 bases are TGCGCCAGCAGCCAAGGACTAGCGGGGGGGTACAATGAGCAGTTCTTC.

The V and J genes are TRBV11-1 and TRBJ2-2; a weak D match, TRBD2 (5 bases). CDR3 size: 14 residues. Looked up from germline, CDR1 is SGHAT and CDR2 is FQDESV (reference sequence). The V end lost 1 base, the J end lost 7 bases, and 10 bases lay between the germline ends. The CDR3 spells CASSLGEGNGELFF. The CDR3 DNA sequence: TGTGCCAGCAGCTTAGGCGAGGGCAACGGGGAGCTGTTTTTT.

The genes are TRBV6-5 and TRBJ1-2; 8 bases are a match to TRBD1. Looked up from germline, CDR1 is MNHEY and CDR2 is SVGAGI. The CDR3 spans 15 residues. V gave up 5 bases and J gave up 7 bases; unmatched junction bases: 12. The DNA for the CDR3 is TGTGCCAGCAGTCACCCGGACAGGGATTATAGTGGCTACACCTTC. Its protein is CASSHPDRDYSGYTF.